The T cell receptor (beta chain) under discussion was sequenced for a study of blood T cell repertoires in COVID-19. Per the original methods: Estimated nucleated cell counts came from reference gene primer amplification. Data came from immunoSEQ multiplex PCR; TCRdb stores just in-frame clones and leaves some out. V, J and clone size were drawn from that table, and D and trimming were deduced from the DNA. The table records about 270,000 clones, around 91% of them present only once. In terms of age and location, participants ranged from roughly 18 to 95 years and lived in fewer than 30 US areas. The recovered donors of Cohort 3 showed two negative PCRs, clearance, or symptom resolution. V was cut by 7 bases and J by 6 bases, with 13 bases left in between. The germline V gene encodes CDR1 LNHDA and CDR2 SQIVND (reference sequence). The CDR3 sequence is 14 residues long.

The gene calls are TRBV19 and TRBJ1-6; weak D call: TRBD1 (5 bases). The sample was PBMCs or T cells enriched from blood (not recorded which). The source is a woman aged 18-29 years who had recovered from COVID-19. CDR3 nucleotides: TGTGCCAGTAACTGGGGCGTCGGTAATTCACCCCTCCACTTT. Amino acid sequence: CASNWGVGNSPLHF.